This passage covers 16 T cell receptor beta chains from one sample sequenced in a study of neurological immune-mediated disorders. TCRdb reprocessed the 5' RACE reads with MiXCR, giving one entry per CDR3 protein. Altogether some 32,000 distinct CDR3 sequences are present, about 16% being singletons, with the ten largest covering 27%. Sequenced input: PBMCs. The receptors stem from a man in his 70s in good health.

This clonotype was seen repeatedly, ten times or more. The V and J genes are TRBV20-1 and TRBJ1-2, with D perhaps matching TRBD1 (6 bases). CDR1 is DFQATT and CDR2 is SNEGSKA in the germline V gene (reference sequence). The CDR3 totals 14 residues. The CDR3 reads CSTSRQEGYYGYTF. The CDR3 nucleotides are TGCAGCACCTCCCGACAGGAGGGGTACTATGGCTACACCTTC.

This clonotype has ten or more counts. The chain combines TRBV12-3 or TRBV12-4 with TRBJ1-5; possible D gene TRBD1, 6 bases. The CDR3 has 16 residues. Trimming took off 5 bases at V and 0 bases at J, with 14 bases between the two ends. The CDR3: CASSRVHRDSNQPQHF. The CDR3 nucleotides are TGTGCCAGCAGTCGTGTACACAGGGATAGCAATCAGCCCCAGCATTTT.

Ten or more counts support this clonotype. The chain has TRBV4-2 and TRBJ2-7; D is possibly TRBD2 (7 bases). Trimming left V 0 bases short and J 2 bases short, with 11 bases between. This CDR3 has 15 amino acids. Looked up from germline, CDR1 is LGHNA and CDR2 is YNFKEQ. CDR3 amino acids: CASSQDRGGTYEQYF. Here the CDR3 DNA reads TGTGCCAGCAGCCAAGATAGGGGGGGGACCTACGAGCAGTACTTC.

This clonotype was recorded many times. The J gene is TRBJ2-3, the V gene TRBV6-2 or TRBV6-3, with D perhaps matching TRBD1 or TRBD2 (5 bases each). V shed 4 bases and J shed 3 bases, with 14 bases lying between them. This CDR3 has 15 residues. From germline, CDR1 is MNHEY and CDR2 SVGEGT. For the CDR3, the DNA is TGTGCCAGCAGTTGGGACGTACTTGGGACAGATACGCAGTATTTT. Its translation: CASSWDVLGTDTQYF.

This clonotype was observed many times. The chain is built from TRBV11-3 and TRBJ2-6; D possibly uses TRBD1 or TRBD2 (6 bases each). The CDR3 has 15 residues. Between the trimmed V and J ends, which lost 10 bases and 7 bases, there was a span of 20 bases. Germline V gene data show CDR1 as SGHNT and CDR2 as YENEEA. CDR3 loop: CATNLPGAGANVLTF. For the CDR3, the DNA is TGTGCCACAAATCTCCCGGGGGCAGGAGCCAACGTCCTGACTTTC.

This clonotype showed up just a few times. The rearrangement links TRBV11-2 to TRBJ2-5; D might be TRBD1 or TRBD2, each matching 5 bases. The CDR3 spans 17 residues. Trimming left V 2 bases short and J 2 bases short, with 18 bases between. Germline V gives CDR1 SGHAT, CDR2 FQNNGV. The DNA for the CDR3 is TGTGCCAGCAGCTTAAATCCACCAGGGAGCTCTCAAGAGACCCAGTACTTC. Protein product: CASSLNPPGSSQETQYF. The variable domain in full, completed from reference TRBV11-2 and TRBJ2-5, reads EAGVAQSPRYKIIEKRQSVAFWCNPISGHATLYWYQQILGQGPKLLIQFQNNGVVDDSQLPKDRFSAERLKGVDSTLKIQPAKLEDSAVYLCASSLNPPGSSQETQYFGPGTRLLVL.

The CDR3 bases are TGTGCCAGCAGCGCCCAGTCGGATACGCAGTATTTT. It specifies CASSAQSDTQYF. This chain connects TRBV11-3 to TRBJ2-3; D ambiguous. V was clipped by 5 bases and J by 6 bases, with 9 bases between them. In germline, CDR1 is SGHNT, CDR2 YENEEA. The CDR3 has 12 amino acids.

This chain connects TRBV9 to TRBJ2-3, with D perhaps TRBD1 (5 bases). Trimming removed 0 bases from V and 5 bases from J, with 7 bases in between. The CDR3 loop spans 13 amino acids. The germline CDR1 and CDR2 sequences are SGDLS and YYNGEE. The CDR3, as DNA: TGTGCCAGCAGCGTAGTAGGGGTAGATACGCAGTATTTT. This sequence encodes CASSVVGVDTQYF.

The table lists this clonotype with many counts. J is TRBJ1-6 and V is TRBV10-2; 7 bases line up with TRBD1. Germline lookup yields CDR1 WSHSY and CDR2 SAAADI. J gave up 5 bases and V 6 bases, and 10 bases lay outside the gene matches. This CDR3 is built from 16 residues. CDR3 loop: CASRRGGQRHNSPLHF. CDR3 in DNA: TGCGCCAGCAGGCGAGGGGGACAGCGCCATAATTCACCCCTCCACTTT.

The chain couples TRBV5-1 to TRBJ2-5; D unresolved. Germline CDR1 SGHRS, CDR2 YFSETQ. Between the trimmed V and J ends, which lost 0 bases and 2 bases, there was a span of 8 bases. There are 14 residues in the CDR3. In nucleotides, the CDR3 is TGCGCCAGCAGCTTGGGACACGGACAAGAGACCCAGTACTTC. Translating it yields CASSLGHGQETQYF.

This clonotype was counted many times. The chain is built from TRBV4-1 and TRBJ2-6; 8 positions agree with TRBD1. The CDR3 totals 18 residues. The V gene end was trimmed by 0 bases and the J gene end by 6 bases; junction bases not matched to a gene: 10. Germline V lookup: CDR1 MGHRA, CDR2 YSYEKL. The CDR3 nucleotides are TGCGCCAGCAGCCAAGAGGGACAGGTTTTTAAATCGGCCAACGTCCTGACTTTC. It yields the protein CASSQEGQVFKSANVLTF.

The chain recombines TRBV20-1 with TRBJ2-3; D not certain. With 4 bases removed from V and 2 bases from J, the gap between germline ends came to 10 bases. The CDR3 contains 13 residues. CDR1 and CDR2 (germline): DFQATT, SNEGSKA (reference sequence). The CDR3 is CSAIAEVTDTQYF. CDR3 in DNA: TGCAGTGCTATTGCTGAAGTCACAGATACGCAGTATTTT.

This clonotype was seen many times. This sequence joins TRBV5-1 and TRBJ2-3; D perhaps matches TRBD2 (6 bases). The CDR3 covers 15 residues. Looked up from germline, CDR1 is SGHRS and CDR2 is YFSETQ. The germline V and J ends were trimmed by 4 bases and 0 bases, with 12 bases remaining between them. CDR3 in amino acids: CASSPGLLSTDTQYF. CDR3 nucleotide sequence: TGCGCCAGCAGCCCGGGACTCCTCAGCACAGATACGCAGTATTTT.

Many counts were recorded for this clonotype. One end of the junction varies from germline; a read error may be responsible. The CDR3 region is CASSRPGTNVLTF. The CDR3 nucleotides read TGTGCCAGCAGTCGACCTGGGACCAACGTCCTGACTTTC. This chain connects TRBV28 to TRBJ2-6; D is unresolved. Germline V lookup: CDR1 MDHEN, CDR2 SYDVKM. The CDR3 consists of 13 residues.

There are many counts of this clonotype. The gene calls are TRBV11-2 and TRBJ2-5; tentatively, D is TRBD2 (7 bases). V was clipped by 3 bases and J by 4 bases, with 12 bases between them. Germline assignment: CDR1 SGHAT and CDR2 FQNNGV. CDR3 length: 14 amino acids. In DNA form, the CDR3 reads TGTGCCAGCAGCTTTAGTAGGGGGGGAGAGACCCAGTACTTC. It is translated as CASSFSRGGETQYF.

Ten or more counts support this clonotype. The chain combines TRBV24-1 with TRBJ2-3; D possibly corresponds to TRBD1 (5 bases). With 1 base removed from V and 3 bases from J, the gap between germline ends came to 13 bases. Germline CDR1 is KGHDR and CDR2 is SFDVKD. The CDR3 is made up of 16 amino acids. The CDR3 DNA is TGTGCCACCAGTGATTTATCCAGGGCAGGTACAGATACGCAGTATTTT. Its protein product is CATSDLSRAGTDTQYF.